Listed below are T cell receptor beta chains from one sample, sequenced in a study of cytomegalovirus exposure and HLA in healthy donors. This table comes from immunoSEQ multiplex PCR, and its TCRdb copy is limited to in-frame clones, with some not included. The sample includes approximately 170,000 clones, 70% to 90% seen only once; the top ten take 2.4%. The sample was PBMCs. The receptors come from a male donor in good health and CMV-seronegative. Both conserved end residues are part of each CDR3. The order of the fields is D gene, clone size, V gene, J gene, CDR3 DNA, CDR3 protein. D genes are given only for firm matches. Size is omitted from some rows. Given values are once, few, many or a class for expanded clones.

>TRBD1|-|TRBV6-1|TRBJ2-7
TGTGCCAGCAGTTTCCCGGGACAGGGAACCAACGAGCAGTACTTC
CASSFPGQGTNEQYF
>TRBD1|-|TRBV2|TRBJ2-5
TGTGCCAGCAGGATGGACAGGGAAGAGACCCAGTACTTC
CASRMDREETQYF
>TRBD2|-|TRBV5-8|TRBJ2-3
TGTGCCAGCAGCCGGACTAGGCAAGAGGATACGCAGTATTTT
CASSRTRQEDTQYF
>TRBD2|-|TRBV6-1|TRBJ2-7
TGTGCCAGCAGTGAAGGTCTAGCGGATTACGAGCAGTACTTC
CASSEGLADYEQYF
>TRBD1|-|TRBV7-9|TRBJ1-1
TGTGCCAGCAGCTTCCCGGAGGGGGCGAAGACTGAAGCTTTCTTT
CASSFPEGAKTEAFF
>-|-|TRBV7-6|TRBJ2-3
TGTGCCAGCAGCTTACGCGAGGATACGCAGTATTTT
CASSLREDTQYF
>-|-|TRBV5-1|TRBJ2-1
TGCGCCAGCAGCTTGGCCCAACAGGGTTTCTACAATGAGCAGTTCTTC
CASSLAQQGFYNEQFF
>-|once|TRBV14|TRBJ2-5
TGTGCCAGCAGCCACGGAAGGGGATGGTCAGAAGAGACCCAGTACTTC
CASSHGRGWSEETQYF
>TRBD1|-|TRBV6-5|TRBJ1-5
TGTGCCAGCAGTTCCTCCCGAACAGGGGCGAAGCCCCAGCATTTT
CASSSSRTGAKPQHF
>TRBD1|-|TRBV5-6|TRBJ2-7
TGTGCCAGCAGCGACGGACAGGTCTCCTACGAGCAGTACTTC
CASSDGQVSYEQYF
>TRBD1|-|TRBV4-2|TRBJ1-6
TGTGCCAGCAGCCAACCGACAGGGAGGAGTAATTCACCCCTCCACTTT
CASSQPTGRSNSPLHF
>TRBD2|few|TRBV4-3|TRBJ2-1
TGCGCCAGCAGCCAAGATCCGGGAGGCTCCTACAATGAGCAGTTCTTC
CASSQDPGGSYNEQFF
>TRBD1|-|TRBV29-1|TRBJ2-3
TGCAGCGCCGGACAGGGGGAGAGCACAGATACGCAGTATTTT
CSAGQGESTDTQYF
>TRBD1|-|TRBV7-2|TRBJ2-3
TGTGCCAGCAGGGACAGGGGGCGAAATACGCAGTATTTT
CASRDRGRNTQYF
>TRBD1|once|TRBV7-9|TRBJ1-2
TGTGCCAGCAGCTTAGGGGGACAGTATGGCTACACCTTC
CASSLGGQYGYTF
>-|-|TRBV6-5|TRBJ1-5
TGTGCCAGCAGCCTACAGGGTTACAATCAGCCCCAGCATTTT
CASSLQGYNQPQHF
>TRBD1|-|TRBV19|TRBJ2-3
TGTGCCAGTAGCCGCGGCCCGACAGGGGTGACAGATACGCAGTATTTT
CASSRGPTGVTDTQYF
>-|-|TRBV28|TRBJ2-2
TGTGCCAGCAGTTTAAGGACACCGAACACCGGGGAGCTGTTTTTT
CASSLRTPNTGELFF
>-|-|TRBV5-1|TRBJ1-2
TGCGCCGGCAGCTTGGCCCAGGTGAACTATGGCTACACCTTC
CAGSLAQVNYGYTF
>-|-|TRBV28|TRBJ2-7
TGTGCCAGCAGTCGGGACTCCTACGAGCAGTACTTC
CASSRDSYEQYF
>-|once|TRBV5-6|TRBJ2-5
TGTGCCAGCAGCTTGGGAGCAAGACAAGAGACCCAGTACTTC
CASSLGARQETQYF
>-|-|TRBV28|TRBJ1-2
TGTGCCAGCAGTTACCCTATGTCTAACTATGGCTACACCTTC
CASSYPMSNYGYTF
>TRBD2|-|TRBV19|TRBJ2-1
TGTGCCAGTAGTAGAGCGGGAGGAGGCGGCAATGAGCAGTTCTTC
CASSRAGGGGNEQFF
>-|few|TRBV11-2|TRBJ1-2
TGTGCCAGCAGCTTAGATTTTGGCAGGGGCGGAATCTATGGCTACACCTTC
CASSLDFGRGGIYGYTF
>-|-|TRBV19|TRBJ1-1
TGTGCCAGTAGTATATTTCGAGAGAACACTGAAGCTTTCTTT
CASSIFRENTEAFF
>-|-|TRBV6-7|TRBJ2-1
TGTGCCAGCAGTTACTCGAATGGTCCGCAGGGGTTGAACAGGGAAGGCTCCTACAATGAGCAGTTCTTC
CASSYSNGPQGLNREGSYNEQFF
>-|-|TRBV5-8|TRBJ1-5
TGTGCCAGCAGCCTGGGTCAGGGTATTCGTAATCAGCCCCAGCATTTT
CASSLGQGIRNQPQHF
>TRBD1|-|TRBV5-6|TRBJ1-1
TGTGCCAGCAGCTTCTCGACAGGGCTCACTGAAGCTTTCTTT
CASSFSTGLTEAFF
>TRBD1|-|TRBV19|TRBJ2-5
TGTGCCAGTAGTATTAGAGACAGGGCAGTTCGAGAGACCCAGTACTTC
CASSIRDRAVRETQYF
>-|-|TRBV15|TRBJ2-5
TGTGCCACCAGCAGAGACAGGGCGCAAGAGACCCAGTACTTC
CATSRDRAQETQYF
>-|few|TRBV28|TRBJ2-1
TGTGCCAGCAGAACTGGTCAGGGTTCCTACAATGAGCAGTTCTTC
CASRTGQGSYNEQFF
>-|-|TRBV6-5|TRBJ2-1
TGTGCCAGCAGCCAGGGACTTCGGGCCTACAATGAGCAGTTCTTC
CASSQGLRAYNEQFF
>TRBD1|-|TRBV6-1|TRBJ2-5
TGTGCCAGCAGACCCGACAGGGGCCTTCCCGAGACCCAGTACTTC
CASRPDRGLPETQYF
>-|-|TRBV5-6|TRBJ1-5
TGTGCCAGCAGCTTGGGTCAGGCGAATAGCAATCAGCCCCAGCATTTT
CASSLGQANSNQPQHF
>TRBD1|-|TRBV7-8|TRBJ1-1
TGTGCCAGCCATGCGGCCGGGACAGGCACTGAAGCTTTCTTT
CASHAAGTGTEAFF
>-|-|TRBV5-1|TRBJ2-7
TGCGCCAGCAGCTCTCGGGGGGCGAGGGAGCAGTACTTC
CASSSRGAREQYF
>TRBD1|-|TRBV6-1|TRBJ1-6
TGTGCCAGCAGCGATACCGGGACAGACAATTCACCCCTCCACTTT
CASSDTGTDNSPLHF
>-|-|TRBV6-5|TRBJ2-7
TGTGCCAGCAGTTACCGGGTTCTTGGAGTCTACGAGCAGTACTTC
CASSYRVLGVYEQYF
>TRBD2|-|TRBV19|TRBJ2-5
TGTGCCAGTAGGGTCCGGGGAGGGAATGTAGAGACCCAGTACTTC
CASRVRGGNVETQYF
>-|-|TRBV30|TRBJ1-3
TGTGCCTGGAGTGGGACAGTATTCTCTGGAAACACCATATATTTT
CAWSGTVFSGNTIYF